This T cell receptor (beta chain) was captured by sequencing in a study of T cells in Graves' hyperthyroidism and ophthalmopathy. Study results and limitations: Ophthalmopathy cases were set apart from stable hyperthyroidism by a 13 V-J model.

Patients having uncontrolled infection, another autoimmune disease, pregnancy or lactation were not included. The diagnoses drew upon clinical symptoms, serum thyroxine and TRAb, thyroid ultrasound and orbital computed tomography. Cells are PBMCs isolated from 9 to 10 ml of fresh blood. Trimming pared 7 bases from V and 3 bases from J, leaving 8 bases between. The CDR3 loop spans 12 amino acids. The germline V gene encodes CDR1 SGDLS and CDR2 YYNGEE. This clonotype was seen many times. The antigen remains undetermined. The investigators amplified TCR beta CDR3 regions from RNA transcripts. Primed by the HTBI set, a first-round RT-PCR was run on the TCR CDR3. TCRdb processed the multiplex PCR reads anew with MiXCR; each CDR3 protein has one entry. This table holds 250,000 or so distinct CDR3 sequences, approximately 14% found once.

This sequence was found in a woman aged 45-65 years with Graves' hyperthyroidism that later progressed to Graves' ophthalmopathy. Sequencing was done on a sample of blood. The rearrangement links TRBV9 to TRBJ2-1, with no clear D. The CDR3 DNA reads TGTGCCAGCTCGGTTGGCTACAATGAGCAGTTCTTC. Its translation: CASSVGYNEQFF.